This T cell receptor (beta chain) is from a study of blood T cell repertoires in COVID-19. Germline loops: CDR1 MGHRA, CDR2 YSYEKL. CDR3 length: 15 residues. Trimming took 5 bases from V and 2 from J, leaving 12 bases between them. How the authors handled the data: From reference gene primer amplification, estimates of nucleated cell counts were derived. TCRdb's copy holds only in-frame clones and misses some; the assay was immunoSEQ multiplex PCR. From that table come the V and J calls and clone size; the DNA was used to work out D and trimming. The sample lists just over 300,000 clones; just over 85% were seen once.

This clonotype originated in a young man who had recovered from COVID-19. The genes are TRBV4-1 and TRBJ2-2; D is possibly TRBD2 (5 bases). Material: PBMCs or T cells enriched from blood (not recorded which). The CDR3 is CASSARADNTGELFF. The CDR3 DNA reads as TGCGCCAGCAGCGCCAGAGCGGACAACACCGGGGAGCTGTTTTTT.